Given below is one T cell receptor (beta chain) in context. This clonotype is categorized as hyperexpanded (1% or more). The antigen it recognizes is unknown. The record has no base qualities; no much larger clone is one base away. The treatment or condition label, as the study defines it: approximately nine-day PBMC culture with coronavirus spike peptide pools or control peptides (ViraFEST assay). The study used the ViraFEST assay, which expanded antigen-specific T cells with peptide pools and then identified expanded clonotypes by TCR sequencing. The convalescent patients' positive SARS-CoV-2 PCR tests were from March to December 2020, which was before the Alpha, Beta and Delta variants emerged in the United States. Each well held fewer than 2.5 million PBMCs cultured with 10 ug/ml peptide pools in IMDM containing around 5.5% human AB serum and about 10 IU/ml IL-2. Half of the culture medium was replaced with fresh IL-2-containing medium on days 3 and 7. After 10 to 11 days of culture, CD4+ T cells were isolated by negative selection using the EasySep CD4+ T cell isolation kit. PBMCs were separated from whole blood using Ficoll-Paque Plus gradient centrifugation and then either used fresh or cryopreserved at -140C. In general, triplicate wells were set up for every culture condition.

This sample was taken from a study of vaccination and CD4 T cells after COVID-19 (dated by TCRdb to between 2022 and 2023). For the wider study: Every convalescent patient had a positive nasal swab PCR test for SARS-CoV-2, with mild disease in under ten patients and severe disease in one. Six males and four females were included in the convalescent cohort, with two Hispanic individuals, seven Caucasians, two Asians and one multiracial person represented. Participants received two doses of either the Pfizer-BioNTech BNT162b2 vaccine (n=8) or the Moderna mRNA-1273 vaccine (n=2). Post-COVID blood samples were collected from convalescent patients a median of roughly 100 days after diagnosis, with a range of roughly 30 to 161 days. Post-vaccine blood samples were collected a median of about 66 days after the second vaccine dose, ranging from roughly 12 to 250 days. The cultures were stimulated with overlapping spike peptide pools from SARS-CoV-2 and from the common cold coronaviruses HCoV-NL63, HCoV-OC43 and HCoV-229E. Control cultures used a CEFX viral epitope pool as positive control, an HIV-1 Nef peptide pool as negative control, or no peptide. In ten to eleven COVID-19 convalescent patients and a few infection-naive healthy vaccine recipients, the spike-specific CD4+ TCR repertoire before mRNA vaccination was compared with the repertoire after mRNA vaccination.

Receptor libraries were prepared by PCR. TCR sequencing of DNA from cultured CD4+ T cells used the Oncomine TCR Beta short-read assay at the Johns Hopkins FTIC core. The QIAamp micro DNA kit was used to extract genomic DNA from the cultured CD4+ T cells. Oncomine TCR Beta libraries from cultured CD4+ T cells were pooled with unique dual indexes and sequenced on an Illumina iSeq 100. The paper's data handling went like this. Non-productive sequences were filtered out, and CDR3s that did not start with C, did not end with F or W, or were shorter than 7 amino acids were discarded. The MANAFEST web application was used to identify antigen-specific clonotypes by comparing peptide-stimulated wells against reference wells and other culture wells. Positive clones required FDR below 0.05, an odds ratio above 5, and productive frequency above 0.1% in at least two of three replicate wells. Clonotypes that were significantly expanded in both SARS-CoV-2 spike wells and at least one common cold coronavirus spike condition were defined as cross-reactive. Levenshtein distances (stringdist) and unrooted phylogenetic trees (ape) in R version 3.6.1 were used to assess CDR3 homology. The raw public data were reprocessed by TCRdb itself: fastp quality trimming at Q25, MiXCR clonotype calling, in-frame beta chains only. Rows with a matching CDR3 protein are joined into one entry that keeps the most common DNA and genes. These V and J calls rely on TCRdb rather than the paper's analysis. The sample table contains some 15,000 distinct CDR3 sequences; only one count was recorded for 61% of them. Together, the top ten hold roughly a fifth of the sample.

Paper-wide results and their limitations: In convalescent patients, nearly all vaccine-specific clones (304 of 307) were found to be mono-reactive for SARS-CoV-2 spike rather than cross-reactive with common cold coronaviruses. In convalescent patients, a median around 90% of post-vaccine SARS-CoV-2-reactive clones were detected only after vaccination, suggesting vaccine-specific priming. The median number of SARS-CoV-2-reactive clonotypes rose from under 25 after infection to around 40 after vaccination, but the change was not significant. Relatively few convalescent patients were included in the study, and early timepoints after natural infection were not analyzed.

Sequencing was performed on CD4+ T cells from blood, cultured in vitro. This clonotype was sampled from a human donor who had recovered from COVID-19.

The nucleotides read TGCAGTGCTACTGGGGCACTCTCCTATAATTCACCCCTCCACTTT. It specifies CSATGALSYNSPLHF. The receptor chain draws on TRBV20-1 and TRBJ1-6, and perhaps TRBD1 as D gene, on 5 matching bases. As encoded in the germline V gene (reference sequence), CDR1 is DFQATT while CDR2 is SNEGSKA. Reading from cysteine to phenylalanine, the CDR3 counts 15 amino acids. Only the CDR3 DNA stays, 45 bases, in frame from base 1. V was cut back by 4 bases and J by 0 bases, leaving a gap of 10 bases between them.